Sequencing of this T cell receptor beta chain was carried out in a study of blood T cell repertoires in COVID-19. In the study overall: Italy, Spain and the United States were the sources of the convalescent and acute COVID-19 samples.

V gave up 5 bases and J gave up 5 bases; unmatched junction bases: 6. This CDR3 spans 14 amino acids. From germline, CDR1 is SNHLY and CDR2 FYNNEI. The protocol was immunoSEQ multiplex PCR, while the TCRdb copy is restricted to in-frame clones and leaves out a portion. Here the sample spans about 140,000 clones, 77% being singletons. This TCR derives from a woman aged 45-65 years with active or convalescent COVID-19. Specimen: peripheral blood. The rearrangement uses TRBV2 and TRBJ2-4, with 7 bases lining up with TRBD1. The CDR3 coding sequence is TGTGCCAGCAGTTCCGGGACAGAGGAAAACATTCAGTACTTC. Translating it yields CASSSGTEENIQYF.